One and the same sample provided the 9 T cell receptor beta chains below, sequenced in a study of blood T cell repertoires in COVID-19. TCRdb's copy holds only in-frame clones and misses some; the assay was immunoSEQ multiplex PCR. The sample yields some 62,000 clones, more than 80% seen once. What was sequenced was peripheral blood. These receptors were taken from a woman in her sixties with COVID-19, enrolled during active disease.

V is TRBV18 and J is TRBJ2-7; 9 nucleotides match TRBD1. The CDR3 extends over 14 amino acids. Trimming cost V 3 bases and J 2 bases; bases outside gene matches: 2. CDR1 is KGHSH and CDR2 is LQKENI in the germline V gene. CDR3 sequence (DNA): TGTGCCAGCTCACCGGGACAGGGACCCTACGAGCAGTACTTC. It codes for CASSPGQGPYEQYF.

The genes are TRBV24-1 and TRBJ2-1; tentative D call: TRBD2 (6 bases). The CDR3 covers 15 residues. Germline V gene data show CDR1 as KGHDR and CDR2 as SFDVKD. V was clipped by 5 bases and J by 2 bases, with 12 bases between them. The CDR3 loop is CATSGRGNAYNEQFF. Here the CDR3 DNA reads TGTGCCACCAGTGGTCGGGGGAATGCCTACAATGAGCAGTTCTTC.

The rearrangement joins TRBV4-2 to TRBJ1-6; D is uncertain. The V gene lost 1 base and the J gene lost 8 bases, with 3 bases spanning the gap. The CDR3 spans 12 residues. Germline CDR1 is LGHNA and CDR2 is YNFKEQ. The CDR3 protein is CASSQGDSPLHF. As DNA, the CDR3 is TGTGCCAGCAGCCAAGGCGATTCACCCCTCCACTTT.

V gene TRBV5-4 combines with J gene TRBJ2-5, with 13 nucleotides matching TRBD2. Germline V gene lookup returns CDR1 SGHNT and CDR2 YYREEE (reference sequence). The CDR3 has 18 amino acids. V was clipped by 3 bases and J by 2 bases; unmatched bases: 10. The CDR3 spells CASSSPGLAGLGQETQYF. The CDR3 DNA reads as TGTGCCAGCAGCTCACCGGGACTAGCGGGACTGGGGCAAGAGACCCAGTACTTC. Combining the CDR3 with reference TRBV5-4 and TRBJ2-5 gives the whole variable domain ETGVTQSPTHLIKTRGQQVTLRCSSQSGHNTVSWYQQALGQGPQFIFQYYREEENGRGNFPPRFSGLQFPNYSSELNVNALELDDSALYLCASSSPGLAGLGQETQYFGPGTRLLVL.

The chain carries TRBV19 and TRBJ2-7; 11 bases map to TRBD2. Germline loops: CDR1 LNHDA, CDR2 SQIVND (reference sequence). The CDR3 is made up of 15 amino acids. With V trimmed by 5 bases and J by 9 bases, 12 bases remained unmatched. The CDR3 protein is CASSHVVAGGPLQYF. CDR3 in DNA: TGTGCCAGTAGTCATGTGGTAGCGGGAGGGCCTCTGCAGTACTTC.

The chain combines TRBV9 with TRBJ1-1, with D hard to call. The V gene's germline CDR1 is SGDLS and CDR2 YYNGEE. The CDR3 consists of 13 residues. Deletions cut 4 bases from V and 4 bases from J, with 11 bases between. The CDR3 reads CASSPYGGTEAFF. Here the CDR3 DNA reads TGTGCCAGCAGCCCCTACGGTGGCACTGAAGCTTTCTTT.

The chain combines TRBV6-4 with TRBJ1-2; possible D gene TRBD1, 5 bases. The CDR3 spans 13 residues. Germline CDR1 and CDR2: MRHNA and SNTAGT. V shed 9 bases and J shed 0 bases, with 11 bases lying between them. The CDR3 sequence: CARGAKANYGYTF. CDR3 nucleotides: TGTGCCAGAGGGGCCAAAGCTAACTATGGCTACACCTTC.

This sequence joins TRBV3-1 (or the pseudogene TRBV3-2) and TRBJ2-2; a possible D gene is TRBD2 (6 bases). The V gene lost 2 bases and the J gene lost 3 bases, with 16 bases spanning the gap. Germline CDR1 and CDR2: LGHDT and YNNKEL (reference sequence). The CDR3 runs 17 residues. This chain's CDR3 is CASSQSPGGVDTGELFF. The CDR3 DNA follows: TGTGCCAGCAGCCAATCGCCTGGAGGGGTCGACACCGGGGAGCTGTTTTTT.

The chain uses TRBV19 and TRBJ1-1, with D unclear. The CDR3 covers 14 residues. Germline CDR1 and CDR2: LNHDA and SQIVND (reference sequence). Trimming removed 3 bases at V and 2 bases at J, with 10 bases between. The CDR3 DNA reads TGTGCCAGTAGTATTACCGGCGGCAACACTGAAGCTTTCTTT. Its translation: CASSITGGNTEAFF.